Below are 14 T cell receptor beta chains sequenced from a single sample in a study of molecular identifiers for immune sequencing clone quantification. A single record per CDR3 protein comes from TCRdb applying MiXCR to the PCR reads. The sample shows around 460,000 distinct CDR3 sequences, approximately 25% of them seen only once. Sequencing input: naive CD8+ T cells from blood, with Jurkat cell RNA spiked in. Subset of the sample: FACS-sorted CD8+CD4-CCR7+CD45RA+ naive T cells. The source is a human donor in good health. Some libraries in this study had Jurkat cell RNA spiked in.

As concerns this clonotype: Since a much larger clone is just one base distant, this may be a read error. The chain uses TRBV30 and TRBJ2-3; perhaps TRBD2 as D (5 bases). The CDR3 runs to 14 residues. Looked up from germline, CDR1 is GTSNPN and CDR2 is SVGIG (reference sequence). The CDR3 sequence: CVWSSSGSTDTQYF. DNA of the CDR3: TGTGTCTGGAGCTCAAGCGGTAGCACAGATACGCAGTATTTT.

The chain employs TRBV12-3 or TRBV12-4 and TRBJ1-5; 11 bases match TRBD1. Trimming cost V 1 base and J 0 bases; bases outside gene matches: 2. The CDR3 is made up of 17 amino acids. CDR3 residues: CASSLEGQGVSNQPQHF. CDR3 nucleotides: TGTGCCAGCAGTTTAGAGGGACAGGGGGTTAGCAATCAGCCCCAGCATTTT.

As for this clonotype: A clone one base away is much larger, so this may be a read error. The gene calls are TRBV15 and TRBJ2-1; tentative D call: TRBD1 (6 bases). The CDR3 contains 14 residues. Germline-derived CDR1 and CDR2 are LNHNV and YYDKDF (reference sequence). The CDR3 is CATNRYTGIVGQFF. CDR3 DNA sequence: TGTGCCACCAACAGATACACAGGGATTGTAGGGCAGTTCTTC. Looking up the rest from reference TRBV15 and TRBJ2-1 gives the full variable domain: DAMVIQNPRYQVTQFGKPVTLSCSQTLNHNVMYWYQQKSSQAPKLLFHYYDKDFNNEADTPDNFQSRRPNTSFCFLDIRSPGLGDTAMYLCATNRYTGIVGQFFGPGTRLTVL.

Concerning this clonotype itself: This may arise from a read error, as a much more abundant clone is one base away. V and J are TRBV27 and TRBJ1-1, with 7 bases aligning to TRBD1. Per the germline V gene, CDR1 is MNHEY and CDR2 is SMNVEV (reference sequence). The CDR3 totals 14 residues. The ends lost 6 bases at V and 2 bases at J; junction bases unmatched: 6. The CDR3 loop reads CASRLGQINTEAFF. The CDR3, as DNA: TGTGCCAGCAGATTGGGACAGATTAACACTGAAGCTTTCTTT.

This chain joins TRBV5-6 and TRBJ2-3, with D possibly being TRBD2 (6 bases). Trimming cost V 7 bases and J 3 bases, with 9 bases left between them. CDR1 is SGHDT, CDR2 YYEEEE, per germline. The CDR3 sequence is 12 residues long. The chain's CDR3 is CASERVTDTQYF. The CDR3 DNA follows: TGTGCCAGCGAGCGGGTGACAGATACGCAGTATTTT.

This clonotype was observed many times. This rearrangement joins TRBV27 to TRBJ2-3; no clear D gene. The germline V gene encodes CDR1 MNHEY and CDR2 SMNVEV (reference sequence). This CDR3 comprises 14 residues. V was shortened by 5 bases and J by 5 bases, with 14 bases between the two germline ends. CDR3 DNA sequence: TGTGCCAGCAGTACCCAACCCAATGTAGATACGCAGTATTTT. It is translated as CASSTQPNVDTQYF.

This clonotype has more than one count but fewer than ten. This CDR3 reads CASSLAVLGQGAWDNQPQHF. DNA for the CDR3: TGTGCCAGCAGCTTAGCTGTTTTGGGACAGGGGGCGTGGGATAATCAGCCCCAGCATTTT. The V gene is TRBV7-2, the J gene TRBJ1-5; 12 bases are a match to TRBD1. CDR1 is SGHTA and CDR2 is FQGNSA in the germline V gene. V gave up 0 bases and J gave up 4 bases; unmatched junction bases: 13. This CDR3 has 20 amino acids.

This clonotype was detected ten times or more. J is TRBJ2-3 and V is TRBV7-9, with TRBD1 as a possible D gene (5 bases). From germline, CDR1 is SEHNR and CDR2 FQNEAQ (reference sequence). V was trimmed by 3 bases and J by 2 bases, leaving 12 bases between them. The CDR3 runs 15 residues. The CDR3 DNA is TGTGCCAGCAGCTTCACCAGGGATAACACAGATACGCAGTATTTT. Translation: CASSFTRDNTDTQYF.

This chain joins TRBV14 and TRBJ2-3; 7 bases map to TRBD2. The CDR3 is made up of 15 amino acids. V was clipped by 0 bases and J by 5 bases; unmatched bases: 5. From germline, CDR1 is SGHDN and CDR2 FVKESK. The CDR3 bases are TGTGCCAGCAGCCAAGACGGGAGGATGGAAGATACGCAGTATTTT. This translates into CASSQDGRMEDTQYF.

The chain couples TRBV28 to TRBJ2-7, with 9 bases that match TRBD1. Germline CDR1 is MDHEN and CDR2 is SYDVKM. V was pared by 10 bases and J by 2 bases, with 9 bases of the junction left unmatched. There are 14 residues in the CDR3. This CDR3 is CATSLGQGPYEQYF. CDR3 coding DNA: TGTGCCACCTCCTTGGGACAGGGCCCCTACGAGCAGTACTTC.

This clonotype was detected ten times or more. The DNA for the CDR3 is TGCGCCAGCAGAAACGAGCGGTCCTACGAGCAGTACTTC. Its protein product is CASRNERSYEQYF. The J gene is TRBJ2-7, the V gene TRBV5-1; D might be TRBD2 (5 bases). CDR3 length: 13 amino acids. CDR1 and CDR2 from the germline V gene are SGHRS and YFSETQ. Trimming pared 5 bases from V and 1 base from J, leaving 10 bases between. Full variable domain (missing parts from reference TRBV5-1 and TRBJ2-7): KAGVTQTPRYLIKTRGQQVTLSCSPISGHRSVSWYQQTPGQGLQFLFEYFSETQRNKGNFPGRFSGRQFSNSRSEMNVSTLELGDSALYLCASRNERSYEQYFGPGTRLTVT.

The sample holds a few counts of this clonotype. The chain couples TRBV9 to TRBJ1-1, with D unresolved. Trimming shortened V by 5 bases and J by 5 bases, and 10 bases separated the two germline ends. Germline assignment: CDR1 SGDLS and CDR2 YYNGEE. CDR3 length: 12 residues. CDR3 protein: CASREVETEAFF. CDR3 coding DNA: TGTGCCAGCAGAGAGGTTGAGACTGAAGCTTTCTTT.

This clonotype was observed at least ten times. J is TRBJ2-7 and V is TRBV29-1; D not resolved. V dropped 4 bases and J dropped 7 bases, with 20 bases sitting between them. Germline loops: CDR1 SQVTM, CDR2 ANQGSEA. This CDR3 is 14 amino acids long. The CDR3 DNA follows: TGCAGCGTTGCCCCAGCAGCAGGCCCTAGGGAGCAGTACTTC. Translation gives CSVAPAAGPREQYF.

This clonotype has a single count. This chain joins TRBV20-1 and TRBJ2-7; D is possibly TRBD2 (7 bases). V was cut by 0 bases and J by 2 bases, with 17 bases left in between. This CDR3 has 16 amino acids. CDR1 is DFQATT and CDR2 is SNEGSKA in the germline V gene (reference sequence). CDR3 sequence reads: CSARDKEGGAAYEQYF. CDR3 coding DNA: TGCAGTGCTAGAGATAAAGAGGGGGGGGCGGCCTACGAGCAGTACTTC.